The 26 T cell receptor beta chains listed next were all sequenced from one sample in a study of shared clonotypes between healthy human individuals. Method: immunoSEQ multiplex PCR; TCRdb's copy keeps in-frame clones and lacks some. The data show 650,000 to 750,000 clones, roughly 70% seen once. Sequencing was performed on memory CD4+ T cells sorted from blood. Subset defined: CD45RA-negative fraction. These receptor sequences come from a woman aged 25 to 39 in good health.

The V call is TRBV11-2, the J call TRBJ1-6; TRBD1 matches at 8 bases. Germline CDR1 reads SGHAT; CDR2 reads FQNNGV. The V and J ends lost 3 bases and 7 bases, in that order; junction bases with no gene match: 2. This CDR3 region has 14 residues. For the CDR3, the DNA is TGTGCCAGCAGCTTCCGACAGGGGAATTCACCCCTCCACTTT. Protein: CASSFRQGNSPLHF. Full variable domain (remainder filled in from reference TRBV11-2 and TRBJ1-6): EAGVAQSPRYKIIEKRQSVAFWCNPISGHATLYWYQQILGQGPKLLIQFQNNGVVDDSQLPKDRFSAERLKGVDSTLKIQPAKLEDSAVYLCASSFRQGNSPLHFGNGTRLTVT.

The chain recombines TRBV13 with TRBJ1-2; the D gene is possibly TRBD1 (5 bases). CDR1 PRHDT and CDR2 FYEKMQ come from the germline V gene (reference sequence). Trimming left V 5 bases short and J 0 bases short, with 13 bases between. This CDR3 spans 15 amino acids. The CDR3 sequence: CASSLSVTANYGYTF. CDR3 bases: TGTGCCAGCAGCCTCTCTGTGACAGCTAACTATGGCTACACCTTC. Using reference TRBV13 and TRBJ1-2 for the parts outside the CDR3, the full variable domain is AAGVIQSPRHLIKEKRETATLKCYPIPRHDTVYWYQQGPGQDPQFLISFYEKMQSDKGSIPDRFSAQQFSDYHSELNMSSLELGDSALYFCASSLSVTANYGYTFGSGTRLTVV.

This clone appeared a few times. The V call is TRBV19, the J call TRBJ1-3, with 8 positions matching TRBD1. The germline CDR1 and CDR2 sequences are LNHDA and SQIVND (reference sequence). This CDR3 has 16 residues. Germline trimming cut 5 bases from V and 5 bases from J; bases unmatched to any gene: 11. DNA for the CDR3: TGTGCCAGTAGTGCCGACGGACAGGGAAGTAGAAACACCATATATTTT. The encoded protein is CASSADGQGSRNTIYF.

The table lists this clone with a count of one. This chain connects TRBV25-1 to TRBJ2-7; D is uncertain. The CDR3 contains 11 residues. Trimming cost V 2 bases and J 4 bases, with 3 bases left between them. CDR1 is MGHDK, CDR2 SYGVNS, per germline. The CDR3 DNA reads as TGTGCCAGCAGTGAACAATACGAGCAGTACTTC. This translates into CASSEQYEQYF.

For this clone: The same CDR3 is also encoded by other DNA sequences in this sample. The rearrangement links TRBV5-1 to TRBJ2-7, with D possibly matching TRBD1 (6 bases). Trimming took off 4 bases at V and 4 bases at J, with 9 bases between the two ends. Per the germline V gene, CDR1 is SGHRS and CDR2 is YFSETQ. The CDR3 contains 12 residues. CDR3 in DNA: TGCGCCAGCAGCCAGACAGGTTACGAGCAGTACTTC. Protein product: CASSQTGYEQYF.

This clone was seen just once. This chain connects TRBV28 to TRBJ2-3; a weak D match, TRBD1 (5 bases). The CDR3 has 13 residues. From germline, CDR1 is MDHEN and CDR2 SYDVKM. Trimming cost V 6 bases and J 0 bases, with 7 bases left between them. The CDR3 loop reads CASRGHSTDTQYF. Written as DNA, the CDR3 is TGTGCCAGCAGGGGGCACAGCACAGATACGCAGTATTTT.

The chain employs TRBV4-1 and TRBJ2-5, with 9 bases matching TRBD2. Germline CDR1 and CDR2: MGHRA and YSYEKL. CDR3 length equals 15 residues. V trimming: 1 base; J trimming: 5 bases; junction bases outside the gene matches: 5. The CDR3 nucleotides read TGCGCCAGCAGCCAAGCTTGGACTAGCGCGGAGACCCAGTACTTC. Translated: CASSQAWTSAETQYF.

The chain uses TRBV6-1 and TRBJ1-5, with a tentative D call TRBD1 (5 bases). Trimming took off 6 bases at V and 3 bases at J, with 15 bases between the two ends. CDR1 and CDR2 (germline): MNHNS, SASEGT. The CDR3 spans 15 residues. The CDR3 DNA reads TGTGCCAGCAGGTGGGGGTCGGTATACAATCAGCCCCAGCATTTT. Translation: CASRWGSVYNQPQHF.

The V call is TRBV19, the J call TRBJ2-1, with 11 bases matching TRBD2. Trimming took 11 bases from V and 11 from J; bases not matched to a gene: 8. The CDR3 extends over 12 amino acids. Germline lookup yields CDR1 LNHDA and CDR2 SQIVND (reference sequence). The CDR3 sequence: CASGLAGPQQFF. The CDR3 bases are TGTGCCTCTGGACTAGCGGGCCCGCAGCAGTTCTTC.

V gene TRBV6-1 combines with J gene TRBJ1-3, with unresolved D. The CDR3 has 14 amino acids. Per the germline V gene, CDR1 is MNHNS and CDR2 is SASEGT. V was trimmed by 1 base and J by 3 bases, leaving 7 bases between them. CDR3 sequence (DNA): TGTGCCAGCAGTGAAGGCGGTATTGGAAACACCATATATTTT. It specifies CASSEGGIGNTIYF.

This clone was detected a few times. The J gene is TRBJ1-4, the V gene TRBV28; the match to TRBD1 covers 7 bases. This CDR3 is built from 16 residues. From germline, CDR1 is MDHEN and CDR2 SYDVKM. Trimming took 3 bases from V and 4 from J; bases not matched to a gene: 8. CDR3 sequence: CASSFSGTVLNEKLFF. Here the CDR3 DNA reads TGTGCCAGCAGTTTTAGTGGGACAGTCCTTAATGAAAAACTGTTTTTT.

V is TRBV2 and J is TRBJ1-1; D gene ambiguous. Germline V gene lookup returns CDR1 SNHLY and CDR2 FYNNEI. The CDR3 totals 13 residues. V was trimmed by 2 bases and J by 3 bases, leaving 7 bases between them. The CDR3, as DNA: TGTGCCAGCAGTGAACGAGTTGACACTGAAGCTTTCTTT. As protein: CASSERVDTEAFF.

Turning to this clone: This CDR3 is also generated by other DNA sequences in the sample. The gene calls are TRBV5-1 and TRBJ2-5, with 9 bases that match TRBD1. Germline V gene data show CDR1 as SGHRS and CDR2 as YFSETQ. Unmatched junction bases numbered 4, after V lost 3 bases and J lost 4 bases. The CDR3 has 14 amino acids. CDR3: CASSSQGAGETQYF. For the CDR3, the DNA is TGCGCCAGCAGCTCACAGGGGGCTGGAGAGACCCAGTACTTC. Full variable domain (rest looked up from reference TRBV5-1 and TRBJ2-5): KAGVTQTPRYLIKTRGQQVTLSCSPISGHRSVSWYQQTPGQGLQFLFEYFSETQRNKGNFPGRFSGRQFSNSRSEMNVSTLELGDSALYLCASSSQGAGETQYFGPGTRLLVL.

In its sample, this clone was seen once. V and J are TRBV5-1 and TRBJ1-1, with TRBD1 as a possible D gene (5 bases). Trimming stripped 3 bases from V and 5 bases from J, with 17 bases between. From germline, CDR1 is SGHRS and CDR2 YFSETQ. There are 15 residues in the CDR3. In nucleotides, the CDR3 is TGCGCCAGCAGCTCCCCCCCCGGGGGGAAGACTGAAGCTTTCTTT. Its translation: CASSSPPGGKTEAFF.

The gene calls are TRBV5-1 and TRBJ2-5; tentative D call: TRBD1 (8 bases). Germline V gene data show CDR1 as SGHRS and CDR2 as YFSETQ. The V end was cut by 4 bases, the J end by 5 bases, with 18 bases between. This CDR3 has 15 amino acids. The CDR3 here is CASSPRTGRDETQYF. The CDR3 DNA reads TGCGCCAGCAGCCCGAGGACAGGGAGGGACGAGACCCAGTACTTC.

The rearrangement joins TRBV4-1 to TRBJ2-1; 7 bases line up with TRBD2. There are 16 residues in the CDR3. The germline CDR1 and CDR2 sequences are MGHRA and YSYEKL. V lost 6 bases and J lost 3; bases outside the gene matches: 11. The CDR3 DNA is TGCGCCAGCAGTCCCTTTGCTGCGGGAGACTACAATGAGCAGTTCTTC. Translation: CASSPFAAGDYNEQFF.

V gene TRBV7-9 combines with J gene TRBJ1-3; 9 nucleotides agree with TRBD1. V dropped 0 bases and J dropped 8; count of bases not matched to a gene: 5. The CDR3 consists of 15 residues. Germline assignment: CDR1 SEHNR and CDR2 FQNEAQ (reference sequence). The CDR3 is CASSLATTGGHTIYF. CDR3 sequence (DNA): TGTGCCAGCAGCTTAGCTACGACAGGGGGACACACCATATATTTT.

This chain links TRBV5-1 with TRBJ2-3; TRBD1 matches at 7 bases. The CDR3 runs 15 residues. CDR1 is SGHRS and CDR2 is YFSETQ in the germline V gene. Trimming cost V 0 bases and J 4 bases; bases outside gene matches: 5. The CDR3 region has the DNA TGCGCCAGCAGCTTGGGACAGGGAGATTCAGATACGCAGTATTTT. It is translated as CASSLGQGDSDTQYF. Combining the CDR3 with reference TRBV5-1 and TRBJ2-3 gives the whole variable domain KAGVTQTPRYLIKTRGQQVTLSCSPISGHRSVSWYQQTPGQGLQFLFEYFSETQRNKGNFPGRFSGRQFSNSRSEMNVSTLELGDSALYLCASSLGQGDSDTQYFGPGTRLTVL.

This CDR3 is CASSLGGPQETQYF. The CDR3 nucleotides are TGTGCCAGCAGCTTAGGAGGTCCCCAAGAGACCCAGTACTTC. The rearrangement uses TRBV7-6 and TRBJ2-5, with unresolved D. The CDR3 covers 14 residues. V was shortened by 1 base and J by 1 base, with 7 bases between the two germline ends. CDR1 and CDR2 from the germline V gene are SGHVS and FNYEAQ.

This clone showed up just once. Just one base apart from a much larger clone, this may be a read error. In the same sample, other DNA sequences code for this CDR3. The V call is TRBV10-1, the J call TRBJ1-1; a weak D match, TRBD1 (5 bases). Between the trimmed V and J ends, which lost 0 bases and 4 bases, there was a span of 6 bases. CDR3 length: 13 amino acids. Germline V gene data show CDR1 as WNHNN and CDR2 as SYGVQD (reference sequence). CDR3: CASSESGGTEAFF. The CDR3 DNA sequence: TGCGCCAGCAGTGAGTCTGGGGGCACTGAAGCTTTCTTT.

J is TRBJ2-6 and V is TRBV29-1; D is unclear. Per the germline V gene, CDR1 is SQVTM and CDR2 is ANQGSEA. V lost 3 bases and J lost 0, with 6 bases in between. CDR3 length equals 14 residues. CDR3 sequence: CSVDVSSGANVLTF. CDR3 bases: TGCAGCGTTGACGTTAGCTCTGGGGCCAACGTCCTGACTTTC.

The chain carries TRBV6-5 and TRBJ2-7, with D possibly being TRBD1 or TRBD2 (6 bases each). This CDR3 is built from 13 residues. V gave up 6 bases and J gave up 1 base, with 10 bases separating them. Germline CDR1 reads MNHEY; CDR2 reads SVGAGI. CDR3 sequence: CASRQGGSYEQYF. CDR3 coding DNA: TGTGCCAGCAGACAGGGAGGTTCCTACGAGCAGTACTTC.

This clone has just a few counts. The chain couples TRBV29-1 to TRBJ2-3, with D perhaps matching TRBD2 (6 bases). Per germline, CDR1 SQVTM and CDR2 ANQGSEA. Trimming removed 5 bases from V and 0 bases from J, with 15 bases in between. CDR3 size: 15 residues. CDR3 in amino acids: CSVPREYTSTDTQYF. The CDR3 coding sequence is TGCAGCGTTCCACGGGAGTACACTAGCACAGATACGCAGTATTTT.

The V and J genes are TRBV18 and TRBJ1-4; TRBD1 aligns across 7 bases. The CDR3 extends over 14 amino acids. V shed 3 bases and J 5 bases; nucleotides not matched to a gene: 3. CDR1 and CDR2 (germline): KGHSH, LQKENI. The CDR3 loop is CASSPGQPNEKLFF. The CDR3 nucleotides are TGTGCCAGCTCACCGGGACAGCCAAATGAAAAACTGTTTTTT.

The CDR3 sequence is CASGQGAGNTIYF. The CDR3 region has the DNA TGCGCCAGCGGTCAGGGGGCTGGAAACACCATATATTTT. This rearrangement joins TRBV5-1 to TRBJ1-3; 7 bases match TRBD1. The CDR3 consists of 13 residues. The germline V gene has CDR1 SGHRS and CDR2 YFSETQ. The V and J ends lost 7 bases and 2 bases, in that order; junction bases with no gene match: 3.

The chain combines TRBV19 with TRBJ2-6, with D possibly being TRBD2 (5 bases). From germline, CDR1 is LNHDA and CDR2 SQIVND (reference sequence). Trimming shortened V by 8 bases and J by 0 bases, and 23 bases separated the two germline ends. The CDR3 totals 19 residues. CDR3 nucleotide sequence: TGTGCCAGTTTTCCCTACACCGGGAAAGCTGGCTCTGGGGCCAACGTCCTGACTTTC. It specifies CASFPYTGKAGSGANVLTF.